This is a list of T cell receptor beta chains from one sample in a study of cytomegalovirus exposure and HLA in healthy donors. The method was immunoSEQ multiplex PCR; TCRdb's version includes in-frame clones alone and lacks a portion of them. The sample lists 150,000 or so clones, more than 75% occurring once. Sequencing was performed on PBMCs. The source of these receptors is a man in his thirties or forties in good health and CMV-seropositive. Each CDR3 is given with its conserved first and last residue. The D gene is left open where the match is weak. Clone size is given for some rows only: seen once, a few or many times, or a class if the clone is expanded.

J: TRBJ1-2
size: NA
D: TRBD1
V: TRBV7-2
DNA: TGTGCCAGCAGCACGGACAGGGGTGGAATCTATGGCTACACCTTC
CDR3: CASSTDRGGIYGYTF

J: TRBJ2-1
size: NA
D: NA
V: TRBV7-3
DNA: TGTGCCAGCAGCCCCAGGACAGGGAGGGTCAATGAGCAGTTCTTC
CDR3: CASSPRTGRVNEQFF

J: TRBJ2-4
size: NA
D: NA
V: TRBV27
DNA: TGTGCCAGCAGGCCAGGGGGGTCGACGAAAAACATTCAGTACTTC
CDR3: CASRPGGSTKNIQYF

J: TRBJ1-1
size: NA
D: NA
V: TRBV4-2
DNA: TGTGCCAGCAGCCAAGAGGGCAGGGTGGTTGGGGCTGAAGCTTTCTTT
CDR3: CASSQEGRVVGAEAFF

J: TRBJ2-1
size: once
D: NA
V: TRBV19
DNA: TGTGCCAGTAGCCAAGGGGGTCGCGCCTACAATGAGCAGTTCTTC
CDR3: CASSQGGRAYNEQFF

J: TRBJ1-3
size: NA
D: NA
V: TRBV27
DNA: TGTGCCAGCGGGGCTTATGGGTCTGGAAACACCATATATTTT
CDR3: CASGAYGSGNTIYF

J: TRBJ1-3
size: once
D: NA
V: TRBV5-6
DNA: TGTGCCAGCAGCTGGCAGGGTGACGGCACCATATATTTT
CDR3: CASSWQGDGTIYF

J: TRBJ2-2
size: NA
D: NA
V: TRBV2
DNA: TGTGCCAGCAGGAAGACAGTGAACACCGGGGAGCTGTTTTTT
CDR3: CASRKTVNTGELFF

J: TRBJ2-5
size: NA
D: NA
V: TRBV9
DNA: TGTGCCAGCAGCGATGGACTGGGGGAGACCCAGTACTTC
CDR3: CASSDGLGETQYF

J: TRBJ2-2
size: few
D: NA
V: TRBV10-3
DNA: TGTGCCATCAGCTACTCAGGGGTAAGAAGCACCGGGGAGCTGTTTTTT
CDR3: CAISYSGVRSTGELFF

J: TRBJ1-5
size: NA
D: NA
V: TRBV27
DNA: TGTGCCAGCAGCGGGAGGATGAGCAATCAGCCCCAGCATTTT
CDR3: CASSGRMSNQPQHF

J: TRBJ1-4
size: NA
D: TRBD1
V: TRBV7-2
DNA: TGTGCCAGCAGCCAACCGGGACAGGGGAGAGAAAAACTGTTTTTT
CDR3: CASSQPGQGREKLFF

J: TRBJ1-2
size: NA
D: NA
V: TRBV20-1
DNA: TGCAGTGCTACAGGGGACTATGGCTACACCTTC
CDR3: CSATGDYGYTF

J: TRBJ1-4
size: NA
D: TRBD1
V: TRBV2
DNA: TGTGCCAGCACTGGTCGACAGGGCGTTAGTCGAAAACTGTTTTTT
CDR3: CASTGRQGVSRKLFF

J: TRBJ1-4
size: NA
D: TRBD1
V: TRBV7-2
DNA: TGTGCCAGCAGCCAGGGGGTACGGGAAAAACTGTTTTTT
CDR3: CASSQGVREKLFF

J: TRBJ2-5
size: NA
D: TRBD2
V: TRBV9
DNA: TGTGCCAGCAGCGTAGGCAGTAGCGGGATACAAGAGACCCAGTACTTC
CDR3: CASSVGSSGIQETQYF

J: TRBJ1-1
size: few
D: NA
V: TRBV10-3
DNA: TGTGCCATCAGTTCCGCGACAGGGAACACTGAAGCTTTCTTT
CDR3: CAISSATGNTEAFF

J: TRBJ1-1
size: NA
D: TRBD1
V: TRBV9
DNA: TGTGCCAGCAGCGTCTCGACAGGGGTCCACACTGAAGCTTTCTTT
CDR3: CASSVSTGVHTEAFF

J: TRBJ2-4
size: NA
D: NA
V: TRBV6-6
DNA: TGTGCCAGCAGTAAGGACAGACTTGTAGCCAAAAACATTCAGTACTTC
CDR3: CASSKDRLVAKNIQYF

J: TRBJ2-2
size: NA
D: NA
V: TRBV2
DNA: TGTGCCAGCTCTCGGCAGGGGCCCGGGGAGCTGTTTTTT
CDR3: CASSRQGPGELFF

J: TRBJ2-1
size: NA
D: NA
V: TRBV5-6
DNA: TGTGCCAGCCGTTTAAGCCCGGGAGTTGCTTCCGATGAGCAGTTCTTC
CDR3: CASRLSPGVASDEQFF

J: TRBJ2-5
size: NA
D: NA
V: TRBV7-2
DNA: TGTGCCAGCAGCTTCGACAGGTACCAAGAGACCCAGTACTTC
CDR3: CASSFDRYQETQYF

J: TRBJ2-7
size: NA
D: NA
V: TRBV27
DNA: TGTGCCAGCAGTATATTTGAGGGAGGCGAGCAGTACTTC
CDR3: CASSIFEGGEQYF

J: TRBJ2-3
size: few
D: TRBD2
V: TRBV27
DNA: TGTGCCAGCAGTTTAGGGCGGGGGGTCGCAGATACGCAGTATTTT
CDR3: CASSLGRGVADTQYF

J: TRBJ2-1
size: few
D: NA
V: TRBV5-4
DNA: TGTGCCAGCAGCTTGGAGGGGGGGTCGGACAATGAGCAGTTCTTC
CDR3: CASSLEGGSDNEQFF

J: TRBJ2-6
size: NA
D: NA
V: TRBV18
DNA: TGTGCCAGCTCACCAATCGACAGCTCTGGGGCCAACGTCCTGACTTTC
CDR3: CASSPIDSSGANVLTF

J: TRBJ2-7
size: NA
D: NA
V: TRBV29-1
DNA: TGCAGCGTTGTAGTCGGCTCCTACGAGCAGTACTTC
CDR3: CSVVVGSYEQYF

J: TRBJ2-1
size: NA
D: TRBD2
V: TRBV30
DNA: TGTGCCTGTCCCCAGGGCCTAGCGGGAGTCTACAATGAGCAGTTCTTC
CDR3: CACPQGLAGVYNEQFF

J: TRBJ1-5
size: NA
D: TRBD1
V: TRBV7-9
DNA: TGTGCCAGCAGCTTAGATACAGGGGCACCCATATCTAATCAGCCCCAGCATTTT
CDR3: CASSLDTGAPISNQPQHF

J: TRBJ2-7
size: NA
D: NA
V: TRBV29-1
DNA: TGCAGCGTCGGGGGACAGCGTAACTCCTACGAGCAGTACTTC
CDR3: CSVGGQRNSYEQYF

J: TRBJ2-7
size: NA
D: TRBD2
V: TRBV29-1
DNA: TGCAGCGCCCGCTCAGCGGGAGGACCCTACGAGCAGTACTTC
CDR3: CSARSAGGPYEQYF

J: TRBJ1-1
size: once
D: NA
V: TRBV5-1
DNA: TGCGCCAGCAGCTTGGGGCCCGCTAGGACTGAAGCTTTCTTT
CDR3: CASSLGPARTEAFF

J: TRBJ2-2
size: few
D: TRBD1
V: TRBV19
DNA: TGTGCCAGTAGTATACAGGGGGCGAACACCGGGGAGCTGTTTTTT
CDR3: CASSIQGANTGELFF

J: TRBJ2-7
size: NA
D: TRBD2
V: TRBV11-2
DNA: TGTGCCAGCAGCTTAGAGCTCTTCCAGCGGGAGAGCCTAGGAGAGCAGTACTTC
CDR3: CASSLELFQRESLGEQYF

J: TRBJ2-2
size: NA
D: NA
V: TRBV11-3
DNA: TGTGCCAGCAGTTCCGCGGGGACAGAGAACACCGGGGAGCTGTTTTTT
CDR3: CASSSAGTENTGELFF

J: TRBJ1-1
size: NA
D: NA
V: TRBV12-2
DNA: TGTGCAACCAGGGTAGGTACTGAAGCTTTCTTT
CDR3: CATRVGTEAFF

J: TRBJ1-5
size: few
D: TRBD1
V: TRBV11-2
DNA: TGTGCCAGCAGCTTAGCAACAGGGGGAAATCAGCCCCAGCATTTT
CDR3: CASSLATGGNQPQHF

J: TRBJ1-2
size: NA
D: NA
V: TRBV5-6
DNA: TGTGCCAGCAGCTTCAAAGCGGGGGACAACACTAACTATGGCTACACCTTC
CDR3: CASSFKAGDNTNYGYTF

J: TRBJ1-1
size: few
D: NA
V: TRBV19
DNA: TGTGCCAGTAGTCCGGCGAAGAGGGCGAACCGTCCGAGGGAAGCTTTCTTT
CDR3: CASSPAKRANRPREAFF

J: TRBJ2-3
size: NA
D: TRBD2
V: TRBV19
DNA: TGTGCCAGTAGGGGCGGGAGGGGGGTTACGCAGTATTTT
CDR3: CASRGGRGVTQYF

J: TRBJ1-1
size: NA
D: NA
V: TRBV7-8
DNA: TGTGCCAGCAGTCCCGGAGGCGGCCTGTCGGCTGAAGCTTTCTTT
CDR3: CASSPGGGLSAEAFF

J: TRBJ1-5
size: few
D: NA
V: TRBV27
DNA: TGTGCCAGCAGTTTTTCGCCAGGTAATCAGCCCCAGCATTTT
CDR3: CASSFSPGNQPQHF

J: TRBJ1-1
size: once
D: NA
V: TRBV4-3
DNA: TGCGCCAGCAGCCAAGCAGGGTTCTCTGAAGCTTTCTTT
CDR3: CASSQAGFSEAFF

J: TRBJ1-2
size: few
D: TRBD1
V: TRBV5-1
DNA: TGCGCCAGCAGCCCGGACAGGGGAACTGGCTACACCTTC
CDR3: CASSPDRGTGYTF

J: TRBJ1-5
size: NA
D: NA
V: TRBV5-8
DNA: TGTGCCAGCAGCCGGGATAATAGCAATCAGCCCCAGCATTTT
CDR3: CASSRDNSNQPQHF

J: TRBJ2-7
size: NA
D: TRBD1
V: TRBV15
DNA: TGTGCCACCAGCGTCACCGGGACAGGGGCCGGGAAGCAGTACTTC
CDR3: CATSVTGTGAGKQYF

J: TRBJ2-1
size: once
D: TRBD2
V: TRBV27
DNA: TGTGCCAGCAGTCTCTTAGCGGGATCTTCCTACAATGAGCAGTTCTTC
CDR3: CASSLLAGSSYNEQFF

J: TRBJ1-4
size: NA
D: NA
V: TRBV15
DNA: TGTGCCACCAGCAGACTAGGTGGTGAAAAACTGTTTTTT
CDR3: CATSRLGGEKLFF

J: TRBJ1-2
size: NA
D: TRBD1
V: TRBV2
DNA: TGTGCCAGCAGCGTCCTGACTGGGGACAGGGGACGCACCTTC
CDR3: CASSVLTGDRGRTF

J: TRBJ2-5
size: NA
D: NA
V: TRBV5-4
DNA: TGTGCCAGCAGCTTAGGGGACTTCCAAGAGACCCAGTACTTC
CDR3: CASSLGDFQETQYF

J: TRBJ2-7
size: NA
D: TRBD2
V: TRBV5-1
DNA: TGCGCCAGCAGCTGGGAGGGGTACGAGCAGTACTTC
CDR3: CASSWEGYEQYF

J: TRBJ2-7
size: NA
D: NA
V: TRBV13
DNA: TGTGCCAGCAGCTTGCAGATGACCTACGAGCAGTACTTC
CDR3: CASSLQMTYEQYF